A selection of T cell receptor beta chains follows, all from one sample in a study of Ad26.COV2.S vaccination and SARS-CoV-2 variants. The protocol was immunoSEQ multiplex PCR, while the TCRdb copy is restricted to in-frame clones and leaves out a portion. The sample has approximately 460,000 clones, roughly nine tenths seen once. Sample: peripheral blood, taken in a trial of Ad26.COV2.S vaccine versus placebo. These receptors came from a person between 18 and 65 years old who received the Ad26.COV2.S COVID-19 vaccine or a placebo. Each CDR3 is given with its conserved first and last residue. The D gene is left open where the match is weak.

d_call: NA
j_call: TRBJ1-2
v_call: TRBV6-5
cdr3_aa: CASSYSLTTLYYGYTF

d_call: NA
j_call: TRBJ1-3
v_call: TRBV7-2
cdr3_aa: CVSSLMAAGNTIYF

d_call: NA
j_call: TRBJ1-2
v_call: TRBV9
cdr3_aa: CASSANYGYTF

d_call: TRBD1
j_call: TRBJ1-1
v_call: TRBV19
cdr3_aa: CASTPQGAGTEAFF

d_call: TRBD2
j_call: TRBJ2-1
v_call: TRBV3-1/TRBV3-2
cdr3_aa: CASSQDYGRSVYEQFF

d_call: TRBD2
j_call: TRBJ2-3
v_call: TRBV10-3
cdr3_aa: CAISETGTSVPDTQYF

d_call: TRBD2
j_call: TRBJ2-5
v_call: TRBV11-2
cdr3_aa: CASSLGLAGETQYF

d_call: NA
j_call: TRBJ2-7
v_call: TRBV28
cdr3_aa: CASRVGGSSYEQYF

d_call: NA
j_call: TRBJ2-7
v_call: TRBV2
cdr3_aa: CAIAGTLSSYEQYF

d_call: TRBD2
j_call: TRBJ2-1
v_call: TRBV19
cdr3_aa: CASSISGINGEQFF

d_call: NA
j_call: TRBJ2-1
v_call: TRBV7-2
cdr3_aa: CASSVHRSSYNEQFF

d_call: NA
j_call: TRBJ1-6
v_call: TRBV14
cdr3_aa: CASSQGGSYSPLHF

d_call: NA
j_call: TRBJ2-7
v_call: TRBV5-1
cdr3_aa: CASSSQGEGTYEQYF